The 21 T cell receptor beta chains below all came from one sample that was sequenced in a study of cytomegalovirus exposure and HLA in healthy donors. The method was immunoSEQ multiplex PCR; TCRdb's version includes in-frame clones alone and lacks a portion of them. The table includes roughly 98,000 clones, roughly nine tenths detected once. The sequenced sample was PBMCs. These receptors originate from a woman aged 25 to 39 in good health and CMV-seronegative.

The genes are TRBV20-1 and TRBJ2-3, with TRBD1 matching over 9 bases. V shed 4 bases and J 10 bases; nucleotides not matched to a gene: 3. CDR1 is DFQATT, CDR2 SNEGSKA, per germline (reference sequence). The CDR3 has 11 amino acids. In nucleotides, the CDR3 is TGCAGTGCTACACGGACAGGGGCGCAGTATTTT. It encodes CSATRTGAQYF.

The chain links TRBV29-1 to TRBJ1-1; 10 bases line up with TRBD1. This CDR3 has 14 amino acids. Germline assignment: CDR1 SQVTM and CDR2 ANQGSEA. V dropped 7 bases and J dropped 4; count of bases not matched to a gene: 9. The CDR3, as DNA: TGCAGCGAAAGGACAGGGGGTTTCAGCACTGAAGCTTTCTTT. This translates into CSERTGGFSTEAFF.

The V gene is TRBV6-6, the J gene TRBJ2-5; 10 nucleotides line up with TRBD1. J gave up 4 bases and V 2 bases, and 7 bases lay outside the gene matches. The CDR3 has 16 residues. Germline assignment: CDR1 MNHNY and CDR2 SVGAGI (reference sequence). As DNA, the CDR3 is TGTGCCAGCAGTTACGCGACAGGGGGCGGGGGAGAGACCCAGTACTTC. Translation: CASSYATGGGGETQYF.

This clone was recorded only once. The chain combines TRBV6-7 with TRBJ1-3, with a possible D match to TRBD1 (6 bases). TRBV6-7 is filed as an ORF, its function uncertain. V lost 2 bases and J 2 bases, leaving 10 bases between the germline ends. The CDR3 contains 15 residues. The CDR3 DNA sequence: TGTGCCAGCAGTTACCCCCCAGGGGCTGGAAACACCATATATTTT. Residues: CASSYPPGAGNTIYF.

The chain combines TRBV2 with TRBJ2-1, with D unclear. Trimming removed 6 bases at V and 2 bases at J, with 11 bases between. Per germline, CDR1 SNHLY and CDR2 FYNNEI. The CDR3 covers 14 residues. The CDR3 is CASRGALPYNEQFF. The CDR3 DNA reads TGTGCCAGCAGAGGAGCCCTACCCTACAATGAGCAGTTCTTC. The entire variable domain, with the rest obtained from reference TRBV2 and TRBJ2-1, is as follows: EPEVTQTPSHQVTQMGQEVILRCVPISNHLYFYWYRQILGQKVEFLVSFYNNEISEKSEIFDDQFSVERPDGSNFTLKIRSTKLEDSAMYFCASRGALPYNEQFFGPGTRLTVL.

V is TRBV5-6 and J is TRBJ1-1, with TRBD1 matching 8 bases. V lost 4 bases, J lost 5 bases, and 10 bases stayed unmatched. Looked up from germline, CDR1 is SGHDT and CDR2 is YYEEEE. The CDR3 has 15 amino acids. The CDR3 sequence: CASSPTPTGDTEAFF. The CDR3 DNA follows: TGTGCCAGCAGCCCGACACCGACAGGGGATACTGAAGCTTTCTTT.

This rearrangement joins TRBV6-6 to TRBJ1-1; D is unclear. The CDR3 is 12 amino acids. Germline lookup yields CDR1 MNHNY and CDR2 SVGAGI (reference sequence). V lost 0 bases and J lost 7, with 6 bases in between. CDR3 sequence reads: CASSYSFFEAFF. The CDR3 coding sequence is TGTGCCAGCAGTTACTCATTCTTTGAAGCTTTCTTT.

The rearrangement links TRBV6-6 to TRBJ1-2; 10 nucleotides align to TRBD1. J was trimmed by 8 bases and V by 2 bases; bases with no gene match: 11. This CDR3 has 16 residues. Germline V gene sequence: CDR1 MNHNY, CDR2 SVGAGI (reference sequence). DNA for the CDR3: TGTGCCAGCAGTTACGGACCCCCGGGGACAGGGGTCGGCTACACCTTC. This encodes CASSYGPPGTGVGYTF.

The chain joins TRBV5-6 to TRBJ1-5, with 7 bases matching TRBD1. The germline V gene has CDR1 SGHDT and CDR2 YYEEEE. V lost 0 bases, J lost 4 bases, and 4 bases stayed unmatched. The CDR3 totals 15 residues. The CDR3 protein is CASSLGDRDNQPQHF. CDR3 nucleotides: TGTGCCAGCAGCTTGGGCGACAGGGATAATCAGCCCCAGCATTTT.

The J gene is TRBJ2-7, the V gene TRBV19, with D possibly being TRBD1 (5 bases). From germline, CDR1 is LNHDA and CDR2 SQIVND (reference sequence). V was clipped by 4 bases and J by 5 bases, with 18 bases between them. This CDR3 has 15 residues. CDR3 sequence reads: CASSTAAQGIHEQYF. The CDR3 DNA sequence: TGTGCCAGTAGTACCGCGGCCCAGGGCATCCACGAGCAGTACTTC.

The chain is built from TRBV7-6 and TRBJ2-5; the match to TRBD2 covers 7 bases. Germline V gives CDR1 SGHVS, CDR2 FNYEAQ. The CDR3 is 12 amino acids. V shed 5 bases, J shed 4 bases, and the junction held 1 base outside the gene matches. CDR3 bases: TGTGCCAGCAGCCAGCGGGGAGAGACCCAGTACTTC. It codes for CASSQRGETQYF.

The chain combines TRBV2 with TRBJ2-5, with D possibly matching TRBD2 (6 bases). CDR3 length: 14 residues. Trimming removed 4 bases at V and 9 bases at J, with 18 bases between. The germline gives CDR1 SNHLY, CDR2 FYNNEI. The DNA for the CDR3 is TGTGCCAGCAGTGCACCAGGAGGGGTAGGAGCCCAGTACTTC. Translating gives CASSAPGGVGAQYF.

The chain recombines TRBV5-1 with TRBJ2-1; a possible D gene is TRBD1 (5 bases). The CDR3 runs 14 residues. Germline CDR1 SGHRS, CDR2 YFSETQ. Trimming cost V 0 bases and J 6 bases, with 10 bases left between them. This CDR3 reads CASSLDRPRNEQFF. In nucleotides, the CDR3 is TGCGCCAGCAGCTTGGACAGGCCGCGCAATGAGCAGTTCTTC.

This rearrangement joins TRBV9 to TRBJ2-1, with D perhaps TRBD2 (7 bases). Trimming left V 0 bases short and J 0 bases short, with 13 bases between. This CDR3 spans 17 amino acids. Germline loops: CDR1 SGDLS, CDR2 YYNGEE. CDR3 residues: CASSVAGGVSSYNEQFF. Here the CDR3 DNA reads TGTGCCAGCAGCGTAGCGGGGGGCGTTAGCTCCTACAATGAGCAGTTCTTC.

The rearrangement uses TRBV2 and TRBJ2-3, with D unresolved. The ends were cut back, 0 bases at V and 5 bases at J, with 15 bases in the middle. The CDR3 runs 16 residues. The V gene's germline CDR1 is SNHLY and CDR2 FYNNEI. The CDR3 loop is CASSEARGSSRDTQYF. In nucleotides, the CDR3 is TGTGCCAGCAGTGAAGCTCGCGGATCCAGCCGAGATACGCAGTATTTT.

This chain joins TRBV27 and TRBJ2-5; TRBD1 matches at 8 bases. The CDR3 is 14 amino acids. From germline, CDR1 is MNHEY and CDR2 SMNVEV (reference sequence). J lost 4 bases, V lost 6 bases, and 7 bases had no gene match. The DNA for the CDR3 is TGTGCCAGCAGGAGGACAGGGTGGAGAGAGACCCAGTACTTC. Its protein is CASRRTGWRETQYF.

The rearrangement uses TRBV19 and TRBJ1-6, with 7 positions matching TRBD1. J was trimmed by 8 bases and V by 1 base; bases with no gene match: 2. Germline V gene lookup returns CDR1 LNHDA and CDR2 SQIVND (reference sequence). There are 14 residues in the CDR3. For the CDR3, the DNA is TGTGCCAGTAGTATAGGACAGGGTCATTCACCCCTCCACTTT. Translating it yields CASSIGQGHSPLHF.

The rearrangement links TRBV6-5 to TRBJ1-1, with D possibly matching TRBD1 (6 bases). Germline V gene data show CDR1 as MNHEY and CDR2 as SVGAGI. Trimming removed 8 bases from V and 6 bases from J, with 13 bases in between. This CDR3 region has 12 residues. The CDR3 here is CASLTGSAEAFF. CDR3 bases: TGTGCCAGCCTAACAGGGTCGGCTGAAGCTTTCTTT.

This rearrangement joins TRBV4-3 to TRBJ1-3; 9 nucleotides agree with TRBD1. The V segment lost 3 bases and the J segment 6 bases; nucleotides outside the gene matches: 6. In germline, CDR1 is LGHNA, CDR2 YSLEER. The CDR3 covers 15 residues. CDR3 bases: TGCGCCAGCAGCCAGCTAGGGACAGGGCCAAACACCATATATTTT. It encodes CASSQLGTGPNTIYF.

The chain combines TRBV6-1 with TRBJ1-5, with 10 bases identical to TRBD1. J was trimmed by 5 bases and V by 7 bases; bases with no gene match: 8. The CDR3 contains 15 residues. Germline V gene data show CDR1 as MNHNS and CDR2 as SASEGT. The CDR3 reads CASKPGQGNYQPQHF. CDR3 in DNA: TGTGCCAGCAAACCGGGACAGGGGAATTATCAGCCCCAGCATTTT.

J is TRBJ1-1 and V is TRBV28; TRBD1 matches at 9 bases. Germline CDR1 and CDR2: MDHEN and SYDVKM. The CDR3 sequence is 17 residues long. Trimming at V came to 5 bases and at J to 3 bases, leaving 13 bases not matched to a gene. CDR3 DNA: TGTGCCAGCAGTCTCCCCCCATGGACAGGGGCGGACACTGAAGCTTTCTTT. It translates to CASSLPPWTGADTEAFF.